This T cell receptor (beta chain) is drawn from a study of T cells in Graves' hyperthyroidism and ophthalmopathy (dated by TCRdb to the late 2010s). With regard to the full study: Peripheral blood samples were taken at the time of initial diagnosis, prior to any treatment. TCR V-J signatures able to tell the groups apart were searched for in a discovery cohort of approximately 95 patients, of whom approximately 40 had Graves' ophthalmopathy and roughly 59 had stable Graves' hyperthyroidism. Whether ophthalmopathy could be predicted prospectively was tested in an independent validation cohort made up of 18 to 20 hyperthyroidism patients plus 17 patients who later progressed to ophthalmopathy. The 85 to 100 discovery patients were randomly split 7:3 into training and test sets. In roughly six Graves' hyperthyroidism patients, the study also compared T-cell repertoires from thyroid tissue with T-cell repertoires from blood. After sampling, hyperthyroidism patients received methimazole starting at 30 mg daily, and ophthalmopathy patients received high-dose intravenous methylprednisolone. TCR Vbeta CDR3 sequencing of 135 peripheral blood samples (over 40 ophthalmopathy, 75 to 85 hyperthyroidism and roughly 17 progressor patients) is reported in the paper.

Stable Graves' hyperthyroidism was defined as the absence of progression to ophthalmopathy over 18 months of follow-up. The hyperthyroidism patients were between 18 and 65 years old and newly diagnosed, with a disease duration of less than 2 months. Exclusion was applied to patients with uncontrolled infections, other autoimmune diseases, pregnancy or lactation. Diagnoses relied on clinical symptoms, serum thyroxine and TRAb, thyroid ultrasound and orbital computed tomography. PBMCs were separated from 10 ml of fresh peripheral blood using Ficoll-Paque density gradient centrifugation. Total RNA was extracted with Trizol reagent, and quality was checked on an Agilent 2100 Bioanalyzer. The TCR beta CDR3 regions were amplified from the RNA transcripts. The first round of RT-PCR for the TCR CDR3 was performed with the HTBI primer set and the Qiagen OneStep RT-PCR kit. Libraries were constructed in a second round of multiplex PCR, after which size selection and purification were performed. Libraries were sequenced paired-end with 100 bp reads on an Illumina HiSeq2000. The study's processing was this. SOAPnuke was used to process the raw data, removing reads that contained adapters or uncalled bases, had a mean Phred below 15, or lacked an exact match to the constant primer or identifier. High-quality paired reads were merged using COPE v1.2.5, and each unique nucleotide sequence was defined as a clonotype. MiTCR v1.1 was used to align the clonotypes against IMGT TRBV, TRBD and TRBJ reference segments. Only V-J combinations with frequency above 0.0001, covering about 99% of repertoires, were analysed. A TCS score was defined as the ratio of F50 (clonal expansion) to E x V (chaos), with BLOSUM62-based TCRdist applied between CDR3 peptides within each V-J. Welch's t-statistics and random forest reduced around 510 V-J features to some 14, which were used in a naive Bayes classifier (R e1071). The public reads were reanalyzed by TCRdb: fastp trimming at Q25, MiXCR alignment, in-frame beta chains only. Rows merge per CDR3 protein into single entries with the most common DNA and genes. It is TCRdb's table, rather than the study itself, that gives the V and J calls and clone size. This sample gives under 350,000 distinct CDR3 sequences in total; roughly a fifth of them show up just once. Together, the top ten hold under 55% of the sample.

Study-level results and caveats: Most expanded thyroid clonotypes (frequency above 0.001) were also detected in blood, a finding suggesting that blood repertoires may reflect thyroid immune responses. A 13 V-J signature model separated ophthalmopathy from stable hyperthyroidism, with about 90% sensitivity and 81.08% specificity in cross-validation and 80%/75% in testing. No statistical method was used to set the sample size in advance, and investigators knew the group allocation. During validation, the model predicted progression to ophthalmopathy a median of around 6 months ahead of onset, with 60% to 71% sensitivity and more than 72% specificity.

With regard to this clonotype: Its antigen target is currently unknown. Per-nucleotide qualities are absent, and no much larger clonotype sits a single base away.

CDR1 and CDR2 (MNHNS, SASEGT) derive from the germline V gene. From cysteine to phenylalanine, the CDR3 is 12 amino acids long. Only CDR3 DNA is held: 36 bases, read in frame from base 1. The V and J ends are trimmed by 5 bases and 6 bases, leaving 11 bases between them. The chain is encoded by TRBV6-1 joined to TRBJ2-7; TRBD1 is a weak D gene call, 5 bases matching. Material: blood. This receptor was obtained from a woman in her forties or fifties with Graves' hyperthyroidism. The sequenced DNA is TGTGCCAGCAGTTATAAGGGGTCCGAGCAGTACTTC. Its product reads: CASSYKGSEQYF.